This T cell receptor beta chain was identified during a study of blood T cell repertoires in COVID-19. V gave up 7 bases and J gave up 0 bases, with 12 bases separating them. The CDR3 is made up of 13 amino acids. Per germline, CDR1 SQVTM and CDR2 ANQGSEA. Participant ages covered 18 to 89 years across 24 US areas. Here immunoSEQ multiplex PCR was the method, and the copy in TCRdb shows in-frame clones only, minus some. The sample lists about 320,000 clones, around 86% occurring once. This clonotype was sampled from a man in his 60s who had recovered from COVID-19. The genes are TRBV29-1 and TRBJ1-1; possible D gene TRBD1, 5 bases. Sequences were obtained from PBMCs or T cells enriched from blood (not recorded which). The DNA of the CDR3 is TGCAGCGGGTACAGGATCATGAACACTGAAGCTTTCTTT. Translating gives CSGYRIMNTEAFF.